This T cell receptor (beta chain) was identified during a study of early T cells in non-severe SARS-CoV-2 infection. V was clipped by 5 bases and J by 7 bases, with 17 bases between them. This CDR3 is 14 amino acids long. MiXCR, run by TCRdb on the 5' RACE reads, gives a single entry per CDR3 protein. The table lists 100,000 to 120,000 distinct CDR3 sequences, around 12% of them singletons. This clonotype was seen many times. The chain has TRBV12-3 or TRBV12-4 and TRBJ1-1, with unresolved D. This TCR came from an adult who was a healthcare worker with PCR-confirmed SARS-CoV-2 infection or an uninfected control (not recorded which). The sample in question was whole blood, obtained at baseline. The CDR3 loop reads CASSPRPGGGEAFF. The CDR3 DNA follows: TGTGCCAGCAGTCCGCGGCCAGGAGGAGGTGAAGCTTTCTTT.